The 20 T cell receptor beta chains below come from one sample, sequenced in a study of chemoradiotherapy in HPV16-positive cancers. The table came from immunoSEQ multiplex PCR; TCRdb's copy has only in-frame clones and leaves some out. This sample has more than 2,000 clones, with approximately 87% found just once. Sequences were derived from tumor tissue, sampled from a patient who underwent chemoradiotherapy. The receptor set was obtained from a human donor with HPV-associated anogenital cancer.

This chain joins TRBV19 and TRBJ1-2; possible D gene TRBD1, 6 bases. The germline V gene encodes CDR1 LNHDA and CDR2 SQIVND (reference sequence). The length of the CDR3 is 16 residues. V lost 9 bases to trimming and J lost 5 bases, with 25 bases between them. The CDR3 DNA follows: TGTGCCAGCAAAACGGATTGGGACACATCCGGATATGGCTACACCTTC. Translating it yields CASKTDWDTSGYGYTF.

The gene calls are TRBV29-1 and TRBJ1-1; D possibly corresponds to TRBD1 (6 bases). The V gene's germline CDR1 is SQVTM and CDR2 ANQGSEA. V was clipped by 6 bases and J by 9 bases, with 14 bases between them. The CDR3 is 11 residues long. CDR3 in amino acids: CSVQGPNKAFF. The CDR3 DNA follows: TGCAGCGTACAGGGTCCAAATAAAGCTTTCTTT.

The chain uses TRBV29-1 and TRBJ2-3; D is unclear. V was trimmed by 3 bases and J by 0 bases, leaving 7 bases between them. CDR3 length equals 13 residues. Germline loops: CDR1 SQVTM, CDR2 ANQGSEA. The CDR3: CSVEDRSTDTQYF. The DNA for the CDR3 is TGCAGCGTTGAGGATAGAAGCACAGATACGCAGTATTTT.

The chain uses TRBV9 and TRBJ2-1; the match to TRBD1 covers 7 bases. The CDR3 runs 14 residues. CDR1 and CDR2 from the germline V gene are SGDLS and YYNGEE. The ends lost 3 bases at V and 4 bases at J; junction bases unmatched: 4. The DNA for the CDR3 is TGTGCCAGCAGCGCCCGGGACAGTTACAATGAGCAGTTCTTC. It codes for CASSARDSYNEQFF.

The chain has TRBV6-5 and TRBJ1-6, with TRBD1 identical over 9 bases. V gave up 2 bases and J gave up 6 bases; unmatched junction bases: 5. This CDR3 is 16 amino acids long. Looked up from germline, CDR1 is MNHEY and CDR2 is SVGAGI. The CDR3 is CASSYGTGPFNSPLHF. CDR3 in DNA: TGTGCCAGCAGTTACGGGACAGGGCCTTTTAATTCACCCCTCCACTTT.

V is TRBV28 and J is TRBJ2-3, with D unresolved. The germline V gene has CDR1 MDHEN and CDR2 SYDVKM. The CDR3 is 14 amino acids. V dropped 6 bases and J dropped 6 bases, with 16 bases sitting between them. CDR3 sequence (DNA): TGTGCCAGCAGCACCCGGGCCCTCACCGATACGCAGTATTTT. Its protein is CASSTRALTDTQYF.

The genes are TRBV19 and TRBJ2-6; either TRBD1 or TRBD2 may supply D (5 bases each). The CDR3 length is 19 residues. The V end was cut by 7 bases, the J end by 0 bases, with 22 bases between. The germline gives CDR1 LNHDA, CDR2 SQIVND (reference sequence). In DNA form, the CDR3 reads TGTGCCAGTACTCTGTGGGGGATCATGAGAGGCTCTGGGGCCAACGTCCTGACTTTC. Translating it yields CASTLWGIMRGSGANVLTF.

The CDR3: CSVETGGITDTQYF. DNA for the CDR3: TGCAGCGTTGAGACAGGGGGAATAACAGATACGCAGTATTTT. The chain is built from TRBV29-1 and TRBJ2-3, with 9 bases that match TRBD1. J gave up 3 bases and V 3 bases, and 4 bases lay outside the gene matches. There are 14 residues in the CDR3. Germline V gives CDR1 SQVTM, CDR2 ANQGSEA.

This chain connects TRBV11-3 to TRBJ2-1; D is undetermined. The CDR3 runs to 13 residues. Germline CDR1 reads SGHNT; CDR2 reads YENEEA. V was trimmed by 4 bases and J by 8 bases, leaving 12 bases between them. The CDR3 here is CASSSGGLDEQFF. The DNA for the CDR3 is TGTGCCAGCAGCTCCGGCGGCCTTGATGAGCAGTTCTTC.

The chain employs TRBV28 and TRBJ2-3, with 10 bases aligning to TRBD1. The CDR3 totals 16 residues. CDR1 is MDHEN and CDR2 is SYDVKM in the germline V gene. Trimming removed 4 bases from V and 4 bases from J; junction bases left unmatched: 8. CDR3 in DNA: TGTGCCAGCAGTTCAGCCGACAGGGGGCGGGCAGATACGCAGTATTTT. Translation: CASSSADRGRADTQYF.

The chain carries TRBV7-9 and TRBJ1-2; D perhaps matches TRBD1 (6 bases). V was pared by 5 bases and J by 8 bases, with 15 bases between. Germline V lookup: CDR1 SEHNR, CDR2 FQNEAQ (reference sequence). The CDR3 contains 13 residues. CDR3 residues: CASSPMTGDGYTF. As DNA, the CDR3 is TGTGCCAGCAGCCCTATGACAGGAGACGGCTACACCTTC. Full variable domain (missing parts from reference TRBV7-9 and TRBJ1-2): DTGVSQNPRHKITKRGQNVTFRCDPISEHNRLYWYRQTLGQGPEFLTYFQNEAQLEKSRLLSDRFSAERPKGSFSTLEIQRTEQGDSAMYLCASSPMTGDGYTFGSGTRLTVV.

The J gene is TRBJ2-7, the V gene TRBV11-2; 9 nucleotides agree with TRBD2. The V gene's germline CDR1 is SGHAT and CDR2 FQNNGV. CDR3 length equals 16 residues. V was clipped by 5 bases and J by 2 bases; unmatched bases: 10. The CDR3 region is CASSASSGTFPYEQYF. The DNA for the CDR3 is TGTGCCAGCAGCGCCTCTAGCGGGACTTTTCCCTACGAGCAGTACTTC.

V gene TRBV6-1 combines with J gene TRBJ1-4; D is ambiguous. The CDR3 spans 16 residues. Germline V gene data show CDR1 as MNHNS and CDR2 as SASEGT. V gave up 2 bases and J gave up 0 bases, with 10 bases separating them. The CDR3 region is CASSEWTGATNEKLFF. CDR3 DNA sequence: TGTGCCAGCAGTGAATGGACGGGTGCAACTAATGAAAAACTGTTTTTT.

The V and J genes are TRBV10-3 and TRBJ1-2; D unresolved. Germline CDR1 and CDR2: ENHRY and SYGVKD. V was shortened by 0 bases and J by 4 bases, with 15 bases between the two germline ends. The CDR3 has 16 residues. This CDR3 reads CAISESVGPMGYGYTF. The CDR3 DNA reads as TGTGCCATCAGTGAGTCGGTGGGCCCTATGGGCTATGGCTACACCTTC.

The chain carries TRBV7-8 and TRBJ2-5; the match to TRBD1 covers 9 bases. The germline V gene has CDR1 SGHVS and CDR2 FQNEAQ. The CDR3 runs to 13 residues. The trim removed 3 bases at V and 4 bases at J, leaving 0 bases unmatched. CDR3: CASSLDRGETQYF. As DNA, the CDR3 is TGTGCCAGCAGCTTGGACAGGGGAGAGACCCAGTACTTC.

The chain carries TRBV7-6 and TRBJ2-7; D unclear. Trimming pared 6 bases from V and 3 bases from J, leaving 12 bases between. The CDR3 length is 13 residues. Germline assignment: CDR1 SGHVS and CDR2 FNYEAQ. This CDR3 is CASSSGPNYEQYF. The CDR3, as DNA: TGTGCCAGCAGTTCCGGACCAAACTACGAGCAGTACTTC.

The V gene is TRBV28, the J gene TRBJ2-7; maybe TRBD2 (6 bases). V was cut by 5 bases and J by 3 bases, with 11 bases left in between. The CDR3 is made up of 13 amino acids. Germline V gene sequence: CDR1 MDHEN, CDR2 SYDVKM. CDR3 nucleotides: TGTGCCAGCAGTCCCCGGGGGAACTACGAGCAGTACGTC. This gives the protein CASSPRGNYEQYV.

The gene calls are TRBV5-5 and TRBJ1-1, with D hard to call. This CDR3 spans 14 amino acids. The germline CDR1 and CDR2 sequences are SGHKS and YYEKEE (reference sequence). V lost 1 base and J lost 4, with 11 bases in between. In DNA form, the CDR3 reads TGTGCCAGCAGCTTGACCGCACGGAGCACTGAAGCTTTCTTT. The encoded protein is CASSLTARSTEAFF.

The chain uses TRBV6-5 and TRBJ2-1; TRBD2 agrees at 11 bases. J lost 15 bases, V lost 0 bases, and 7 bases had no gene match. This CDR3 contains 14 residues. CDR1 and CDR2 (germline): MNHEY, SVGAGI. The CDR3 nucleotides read TGTGCCAGCAGTTACTCGAAGCTAGCGGGAGGTCTGTTCTTC. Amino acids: CASSYSKLAGGLFF.

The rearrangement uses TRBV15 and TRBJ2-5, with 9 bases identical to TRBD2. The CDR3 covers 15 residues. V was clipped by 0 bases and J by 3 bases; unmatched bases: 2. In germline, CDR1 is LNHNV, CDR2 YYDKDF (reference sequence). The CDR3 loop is CATSRDRTSEETQYF. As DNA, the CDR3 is TGTGCCACCAGCAGAGATCGGACTAGCGAAGAGACCCAGTACTTC.